This entry lists 22 T cell receptor beta chains sequenced from one sample in a study of monozygotic twins with inflammatory bowel disease. Each CDR3 protein gets one entry in TCRdb, which reprocessed the 5' RACE reads and gives no DNA. The repertoire table contains about 210,000 distinct CDR3 sequences. The sequenced sample was blood. All receptors come from a human donor with ulcerative colitis or Crohn's disease, or a healthy co-twin of an affected twin (not recorded which).

The chain has TRBV20-1 and TRBJ2-1. This CDR3 spans 13 amino acids. Germline V gene lookup returns CDR1 DFQATT and CDR2 SNEGSKA (reference sequence). The chain's CDR3 is CSAPGTSYNEQFF.

The chain has TRBV4-1 and TRBJ1-1; TCRdb's assignment of TRBD1 cannot be checked, as there is no DNA. Per germline, CDR1 MGHRA and CDR2 YSYEKL. The CDR3 length is 15 residues. The CDR3 loop is CASSQEQGQNTEAFF.

This chain links TRBV5-1 with TRBJ1-4; the TCRdb call, TRBD1, lacks DNA for checking. The CDR3 length is 14 residues. Germline V CDR1 and CDR2: SGHRS, YFSETQ. CDR3 protein: CASSIDLTGEKLFF.

The rearrangement uses TRBV6-1 and TRBJ2-2. Germline CDR1 reads MNHNS; CDR2 reads SASEGT. The CDR3 is made up of 13 amino acids. This CDR3 is CASGVWANGELFF.

The chain links TRBV18 to TRBJ2-3. This CDR3 is 15 amino acids long. Germline V gene data show CDR1 as KGHSH and CDR2 as LQKENI. CDR3 loop: CASSPNRMGTDTQYF.

The rearrangement joins TRBV6-5 to TRBJ1-2; TCRdb outputs TRBD1, but without DNA this stays unchecked. This CDR3 is built from 13 residues. Looked up from germline, CDR1 is MNHEY and CDR2 is SVGAGI. This CDR3 is CASSRPGDYGYTF.

The V gene is TRBV5-1, the J gene TRBJ2-1; TCRdb's D call, TRBD2, is unchecked because there is no DNA. Germline V gene lookup returns CDR1 SGHRS and CDR2 YFSETQ. The length of the CDR3 is 15 residues. The CDR3 spells CASSWTSGDYNEQFF. Supplemented by reference TRBV5-1 and TRBJ2-1, the full variable domain reads KAGVTQTPRYLIKTRGQQVTLSCSPISGHRSVSWYQQTPGQGLQFLFEYFSETQRNKGNFPGRFSGRQFSNSRSEMNVSTLELGDSALYLCASSWTSGDYNEQFFGPGTRLTVL.

V usage is TRBV6-5 and J usage is TRBJ2-7. The length of the CDR3 is 14 residues. CDR1 and CDR2 (germline): MNHEY, SVGAGI. CDR3 sequence reads: CASSYSRRAYEQYF.

V gene TRBV7-9 combines with J gene TRBJ1-1. In germline, CDR1 is SEHNR, CDR2 FQNEAQ (reference sequence). The CDR3 is 11 residues long. CDR3 sequence reads: CAIWALLGAFF.

V and J are TRBV20-1 and TRBJ2-3; there is no DNA to check the TCRdb D call of TRBD1. The CDR3 length is 13 residues. Germline-derived CDR1 and CDR2 are DFQATT and SNEGSKA (reference sequence). CDR3 sequence: CSASQGTTDTQYF.

J is TRBJ2-3 and V is TRBV20-1; TCRdb returns TRBD2, unconfirmable since there is no DNA. The CDR3 covers 15 residues. Germline lookup yields CDR1 DFQATT and CDR2 SNEGSKA (reference sequence). CDR3 in amino acids: CSAGTSGEGTDTQYF.

The CDR3 sequence: CASSQDPALQFF. The chain joins TRBV12-3 or TRBV12-4 to TRBJ2-1. The CDR3 length is 12 residues.

The chain joins TRBV4-2 to TRBJ2-1; TCRdb's D call, TRBD2, is unchecked because there is no DNA. Germline lookup yields CDR1 LGHNA and CDR2 YNFKEQ. The CDR3 is 20 amino acids. CDR3 sequence reads: CASSQSVRTSGADAYNEQFF.

The chain couples TRBV30 to TRBJ1-2; TCRdb proposes TRBD1, but this gene call is untestable without DNA. Germline CDR1 is GTSNPN and CDR2 is SVGIG (reference sequence). CDR3 length equals 15 residues. The CDR3 spells CAWSPIRTGHRGYTF.

The V gene is TRBV5-1, the J gene TRBJ2-2; lacking DNA, the TRBD1 call made by TCRdb goes unchecked. The germline V gene has CDR1 SGHRS and CDR2 YFSETQ. This CDR3 has 16 residues. CDR3: CASSARQGVGSGELFF.

V gene TRBV18 combines with J gene TRBJ2-7; TCRdb's D gene call, TRBD1, goes unchecked for lack of DNA. The CDR3 runs 13 residues. CDR1 is KGHSH, CDR2 LQKENI, per germline. CDR3 sequence: CASSLGAVGEQYF.

V and J are TRBV19 and TRBJ1-1; without DNA, the TCRdb call of TRBD1 cannot be checked. CDR1 is LNHDA and CDR2 is SQIVND in the germline V gene (reference sequence). The length of the CDR3 is 17 residues. This chain's CDR3 is CASSIGWWGQGNTEAFF.

The chain combines TRBV5-1 with TRBJ2-5; absent DNA, TCRdb's TRBD2 call cannot be checked. Germline assignment: CDR1 SGHRS and CDR2 YFSETQ. CDR3 length equals 15 residues. CDR3 in amino acids: CASTLSGVFQETQYF.

The J gene is TRBJ2-1, the V gene TRBV27; TCRdb gives TRBD2 as the D gene, but with no DNA this cannot be confirmed. From germline, CDR1 is MNHEY and CDR2 SMNVEV (reference sequence). The CDR3 has 17 residues. This CDR3 reads CASSLRLVPLSYNEQFF.

The chain uses TRBV10-3 and TRBJ1-1; TCRdb designates TRBD1, a call that cannot be tested without DNA. This CDR3 comprises 14 residues. Germline values: CDR1 ENHRY, CDR2 SYGVKD. The chain's CDR3 is CAISEQVGNTEAFF.

The V call is TRBV7-9, the J call TRBJ2-7. The CDR3 length is 12 residues. Germline V gene sequence: CDR1 SEHNR, CDR2 FQNEAQ (reference sequence). CDR3 loop: CASSSGTYEQYF.

The gene calls are TRBV4-2 and TRBJ2-5. The CDR3 totals 15 residues. CDR1 and CDR2 (germline): LGHNA, YNFKEQ. The CDR3 sequence: CASSQGLRFQETQYF.